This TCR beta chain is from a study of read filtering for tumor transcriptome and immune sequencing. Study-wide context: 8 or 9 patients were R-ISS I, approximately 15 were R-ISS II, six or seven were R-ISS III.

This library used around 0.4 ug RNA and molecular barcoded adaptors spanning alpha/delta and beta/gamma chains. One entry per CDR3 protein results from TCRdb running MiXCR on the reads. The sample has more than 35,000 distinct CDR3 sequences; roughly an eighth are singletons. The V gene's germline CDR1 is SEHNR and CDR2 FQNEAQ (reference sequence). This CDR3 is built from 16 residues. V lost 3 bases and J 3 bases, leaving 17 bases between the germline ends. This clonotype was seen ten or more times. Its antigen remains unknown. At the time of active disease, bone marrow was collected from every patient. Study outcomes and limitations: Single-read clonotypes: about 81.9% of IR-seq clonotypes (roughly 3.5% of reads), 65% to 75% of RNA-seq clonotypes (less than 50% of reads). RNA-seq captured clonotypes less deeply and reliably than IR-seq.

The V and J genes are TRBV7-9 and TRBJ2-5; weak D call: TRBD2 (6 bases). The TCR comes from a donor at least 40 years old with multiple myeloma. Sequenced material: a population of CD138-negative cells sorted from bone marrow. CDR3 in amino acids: CASSFGSDYPKETQYF. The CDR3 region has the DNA TGTGCCAGCAGCTTTGGATCGGACTACCCGAAAGAGACCCAGTACTTC. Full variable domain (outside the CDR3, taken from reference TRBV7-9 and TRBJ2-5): DTGVSQNPRHKITKRGQNVTFRCDPISEHNRLYWYRQTLGQGPEFLTYFQNEAQLEKSRLLSDRFSAERPKGSFSTLEIQRTEQGDSAMYLCASSFGSDYPKETQYFGPGTRLLVL.